Each of the 15 T cell receptor beta chains below was sequenced from the same sample in a study of T cell responses to AZD1222 COVID-19 vaccine. Assay: immunoSEQ multiplex PCR; the TCRdb copy retains only in-frame clones and omits some. The table lists 120,000 or so clones, about 90% of them singletons, with more than 9% in the top ten. Source: peripheral blood, taken on day 0 of AZD1222 vaccination. The origin of the receptors is an adult in good health.

V is TRBV28 and J is TRBJ1-6; 8 bases fit TRBD1. Looked up from germline, CDR1 is MDHEN and CDR2 is SYDVKM. V was pared by 6 bases and J by 10 bases, with 14 bases of the junction left unmatched. The CDR3 contains 16 residues. CDR3 amino acids: CASSPPLGQGESPLHF. CDR3 nucleotides: TGTGCCAGCAGCCCCCCACTCGGACAGGGAGAATCACCCCTCCACTTT. Full variable domain (missing parts from reference TRBV28 and TRBJ1-6): DVKVTQSSRYLVKRTGEKVFLECVQDMDHENMFWYRQDPGLGLRLIYFSYDVKMKEKGDIPEGYSVSREKKERFSLILESASTNQTSMYLCASSPPLGQGESPLHFGNGTRLTVT.

V is TRBV19 and J is TRBJ1-5; possible D gene TRBD1, 6 bases. This CDR3 is built from 13 residues. With 4 bases removed from V and 7 bases from J, the gap between germline ends came to 11 bases. CDR1 LNHDA and CDR2 SQIVND come from the germline V gene (reference sequence). The CDR3 sequence is CASSKPGVQPQHF. The CDR3 DNA is TGTGCCAGTAGTAAGCCAGGGGTGCAGCCCCAGCATTTT.

The chain links TRBV5-5 to TRBJ1-1, with a possible D match to TRBD1 (5 bases). Germline values: CDR1 SGHKS, CDR2 YYEKEE (reference sequence). CDR3 length: 11 amino acids. V gave up 2 bases and J gave up 8 bases, with 7 bases separating them. The CDR3 DNA sequence: TGTGCCAGCAGCTTCGGGACGGAAGCTTTCTTT. Translating it yields CASSFGTEAFF.

V is TRBV30 and J is TRBJ1-1; D may be TRBD1 (5 bases). The length of the CDR3 is 15 residues. V gave up 0 bases and J gave up 5 bases, with 16 bases separating them. The germline V gene encodes CDR1 GTSNPN and CDR2 SVGIG (reference sequence). The CDR3 spells CAWSVPQQGMTEAFF. As DNA, the CDR3 is TGTGCCTGGAGTGTACCCCAGCAGGGAATGACTGAAGCTTTCTTT.

This clone has only a few counts. This chain uses TRBV28 with TRBJ2-1; tentatively, D is TRBD1 or TRBD2 (5 bases each). Trimming took 3 bases from V and 5 from J, leaving 17 bases between them. Germline V gene data show CDR1 as MDHEN and CDR2 as SYDVKM. The CDR3 contains 16 residues. Here the CDR3 reads CASSFLGTYEDNEQFF. The CDR3 nucleotides read TGTGCCAGCAGTTTCCTCGGGACGTATGAGGACAATGAGCAGTTCTTC.

V usage is TRBV19 and J usage is TRBJ1-5; D is perhaps TRBD1 (6 bases). The CDR3 sequence is 16 residues long. Germline lookup yields CDR1 LNHDA and CDR2 SQIVND (reference sequence). Trimming pared 9 bases from V and 0 bases from J, leaving 18 bases between. The CDR3 spells CASGRGAQYSNQPQHF. The CDR3 nucleotides read TGTGCCAGCGGGAGGGGGGCGCAATATAGCAATCAGCCCCAGCATTTT.

This chain joins TRBV27 and TRBJ2-7, with 15 positions matching TRBD2. This CDR3 comprises 15 residues. The trim removed 6 bases at V and 4 bases at J, leaving 4 bases unmatched. Germline loops: CDR1 MNHEY, CDR2 SMNVEV (reference sequence). CDR3 in amino acids: CASRGTSGRYYEQYF. The CDR3 DNA reads TGTGCCAGCAGGGGGACTAGCGGGAGGTATTACGAGCAGTACTTC.

The CDR3 DNA follows: TGCGCCAGCAGCTTGGATATAGCGCGCACAGATACGCAGTATTTT. It translates to CASSLDIARTDTQYF. V usage is TRBV5-1 and J usage is TRBJ2-3; weak D call: TRBD2 (5 bases). The CDR3 loop spans 15 amino acids. Trimming removed 0 bases from V and 1 base from J, with 9 bases in between. Germline V gene sequence: CDR1 SGHRS, CDR2 YFSETQ. Full variable domain (remainder filled in from reference TRBV5-1 and TRBJ2-3): KAGVTQTPRYLIKTRGQQVTLSCSPISGHRSVSWYQQTPGQGLQFLFEYFSETQRNKGNFPGRFSGRQFSNSRSEMNVSTLELGDSALYLCASSLDIARTDTQYFGPGTRLTVL.

The J gene is TRBJ2-7, the V gene TRBV27; no clear D gene. The V gene lost 6 bases and the J gene lost 6 bases, with 15 bases spanning the gap. Germline V lookup: CDR1 MNHEY, CDR2 SMNVEV (reference sequence). This CDR3 comprises 13 residues. CDR3 in DNA: TGTGCCAGCAGCCCGGGCCTCTTAACCGAGCAGTACTTC. Translating gives CASSPGLLTEQYF.

A single count supports this clone. The rearrangement uses TRBV5-8 and TRBJ1-2, with 7 bases lining up with TRBD1. Germline assignment: CDR1 SGHTS and CDR2 YDEGEE. The CDR3 covers 13 residues. With 3 bases clipped from V and 6 bases from J, the junction kept 5 bases outside the gene matches. The CDR3 nucleotides read TGTGCCAGCAGCTCGGACAGGCCTGATGGCTACACCTTC. It encodes CASSSDRPDGYTF.

This clone was seen once. V usage is TRBV7-3 and J usage is TRBJ2-3; 10 positions agree with TRBD2. Trimming took 5 bases from V and 4 from J; bases not matched to a gene: 6. Germline CDR1 and CDR2: SGHTA and FQGTGA. CDR3 length equals 15 residues. The CDR3 DNA reads TGTGCCAGCAGCCGTAGCGGGGGGATGGCAGATACGCAGTATTTT. This gives the protein CASSRSGGMADTQYF.

The chain couples TRBV7-9 to TRBJ1-3; the match to TRBD1 covers 7 bases. Germline V gene sequence: CDR1 SEHNR, CDR2 FQNEAQ (reference sequence). V lost 5 bases and J lost 2; bases outside the gene matches: 3. The length of the CDR3 is 14 residues. CDR3 sequence reads: CASSATGAGNTIYF. The CDR3 region has the DNA TGTGCCAGCAGCGCAACAGGGGCTGGAAACACCATATATTTT. Drawing the rest from reference TRBV7-9 and TRBJ1-3, the complete variable domain is DTGVSQNPRHKITKRGQNVTFRCDPISEHNRLYWYRQTLGQGPEFLTYFQNEAQLEKSRLLSDRFSAERPKGSFSTLEIQRTEQGDSAMYLCASSATGAGNTIYFGEGSWLTVV.

The V gene is TRBV3-1 (or the pseudogene TRBV3-2), the J gene TRBJ2-2, with a weak D call TRBD1 (6 bases). Germline lookup yields CDR1 LGHDT and CDR2 YNNKEL (reference sequence). V was trimmed by 2 bases and J by 7 bases, leaving 11 bases between them. CDR3 length equals 14 residues. The CDR3 is CASSQRTGNGELFF. CDR3 sequence (DNA): TGTGCCAGCAGCCAACGAACAGGGAACGGGGAGCTGTTTTTT.

This clone is a singleton in its sample. CDR3 loop: CASSHGTGDKNIQYF. In DNA form, the CDR3 reads TGTGCCAGCAGCCATGGGACAGGGGATAAAAACATTCAGTACTTC. This chain uses TRBV3-1 (or the pseudogene TRBV3-2) with TRBJ2-4, with TRBD1 matching 10 bases. The CDR3 sequence is 15 residues long. Trimming at V came to 3 bases and at J to 4 bases, leaving 3 bases not matched to a gene. Germline values: CDR1 LGHDT, CDR2 YNNKEL (reference sequence).

Sample share makes this clone medium-sized (0.01 to 0.1%). The V call is TRBV2, the J call TRBJ2-3; D tentatively fits TRBD1 or TRBD2 (5 bases each). V was cut by 5 bases and J by 2 bases, with 8 bases left in between. CDR1 SNHLY and CDR2 FYNNEI come from the germline V gene. The CDR3 totals 13 residues. In DNA form, the CDR3 reads TGTGCCAGCAGTCGGGGCAACACAGATACGCAGTATTTT. This gives the protein CASSRGNTDTQYF.